The clone carrying this T cell receptor (beta chain) appeared a few times. Antigen: not known. Every TCR beta cDNA library bore unique molecular identifiers. TCRdb processed the PCR reads anew with MiXCR; each CDR3 protein has one entry. The sample includes roughly 670,000 distinct CDR3 sequences, 55% to 70% seen only once; the top ten take 11%. This sample stems from a study of post-analysis software for immune sequencing data. For the study at large: The courses of disease that were included comprised relapsing-remitting, secondary progressive and progressive-relapsing multiple sclerosis. Study-wide findings and caveats: Normalized Chao1 diversity in multiple sclerosis patients fell significantly below that of controls. When patients were compared with controls, four or five TRBV segments were more frequent, TRBV5-6, TRBV5-1 and TRBV20-1 among them. Samples from a shared batch, those prepared together, strongly co-clustered by F measure.

Trimming removed 7 bases from V and 0 bases from J; junction bases left unmatched: 11. Per the germline V gene, CDR1 is SNHLY and CDR2 is FYNNEI. The CDR3 totals 17 residues. The sequence was collected from a girl aged 2 to 9 with multiple sclerosis. The chain employs TRBV2 and TRBJ2-1, with TRBD2 matching over 8 bases. The specimen was blood. The CDR3 protein is CASKGSGATFSYNEQFF. CDR3 sequence (DNA): TGTGCCAGCAAGGGTAGCGGGGCCACCTTCTCCTACAATGAGCAGTTCTTC.